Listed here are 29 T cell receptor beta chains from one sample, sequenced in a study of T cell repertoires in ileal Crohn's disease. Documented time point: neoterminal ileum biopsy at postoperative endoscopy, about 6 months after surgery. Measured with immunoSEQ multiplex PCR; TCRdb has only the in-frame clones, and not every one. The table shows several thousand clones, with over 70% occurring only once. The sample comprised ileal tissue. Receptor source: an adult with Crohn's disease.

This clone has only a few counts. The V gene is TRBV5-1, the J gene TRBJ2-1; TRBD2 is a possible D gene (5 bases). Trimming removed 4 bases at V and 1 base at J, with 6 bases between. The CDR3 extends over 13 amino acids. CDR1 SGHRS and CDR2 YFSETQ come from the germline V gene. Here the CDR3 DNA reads TGCGCCAGCAGCGTAGCGTCCTACAATGAGCAGTTCTTC. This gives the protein CASSVASYNEQFF.

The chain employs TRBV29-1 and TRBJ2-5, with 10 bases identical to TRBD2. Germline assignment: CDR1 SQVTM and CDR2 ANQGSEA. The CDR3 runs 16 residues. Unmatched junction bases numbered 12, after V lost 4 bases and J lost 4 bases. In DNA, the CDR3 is TGCAGCGTTGGGTCTAGCGGGGGAACCCCTGGAGAGACCCAGTACTTC. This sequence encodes CSVGSSGGTPGETQYF. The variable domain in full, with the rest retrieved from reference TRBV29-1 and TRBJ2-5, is SAVISQKPSRDICQRGTSLTIQCQVDSQVTMMFWYRQQPGQSLTLIATANQGSEATYESGFVIDKFPISRPNLTFSTLTVSNMSPEDSSIYLCSVGSSGGTPGETQYFGPGTRLLVL.

The CDR3 region is CASSPGLPYNEQFF. The CDR3 nucleotides are TGTGCCAGCAGCCCGGGACTACCATACAATGAGCAGTTCTTC. V usage is TRBV5-4 and J usage is TRBJ2-1; 7 nucleotides agree with TRBD2. Germline CDR1 SGHNT, CDR2 YYREEE (reference sequence). The CDR3 length is 14 residues. With V trimmed by 4 bases and J by 4 bases, 5 bases remained unmatched.

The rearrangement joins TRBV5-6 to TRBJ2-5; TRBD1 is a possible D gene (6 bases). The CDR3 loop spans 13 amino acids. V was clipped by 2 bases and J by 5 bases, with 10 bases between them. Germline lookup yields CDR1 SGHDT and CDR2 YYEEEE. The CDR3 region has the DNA TGTGCCAGCAGCTTCCAGGGGTGGGAGACCCAGTACTTC. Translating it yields CASSFQGWETQYF.

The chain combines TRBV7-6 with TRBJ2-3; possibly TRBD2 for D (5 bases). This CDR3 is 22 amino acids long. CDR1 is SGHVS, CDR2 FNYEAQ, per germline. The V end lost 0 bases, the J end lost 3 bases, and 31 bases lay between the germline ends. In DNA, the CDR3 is TGTGCCAGCAGCTTAGCGCCGGGGAATAATCGGGTCGGGCCGGGTGGTACAGATACGCAGTATTTT. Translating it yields CASSLAPGNNRVGPGGTDTQYF. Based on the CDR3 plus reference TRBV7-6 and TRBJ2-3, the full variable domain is GAGVSQSPRYKVTKRGQDVALRCDPISGHVSLYWYRQALGQGPEFLTYFNYEAQQDKSGLPNDRFSAERPEGSISTLTIQRTEQRDSAMYRCASSLAPGNNRVGPGGTDTQYFGPGTRLTVL.

The CDR3 DNA reads as TGTGCCAGCACTAGCGGGAGCACCGGGGAGCTGTTTTTT. Translation: CASTSGSTGELFF. The V and J genes are TRBV27 and TRBJ2-2; 10 bases match TRBD2. CDR3 length: 13 residues. The V gene's germline CDR1 is MNHEY and CDR2 SMNVEV (reference sequence). V lost 7 bases, J lost 4 bases, and 0 bases stayed unmatched.

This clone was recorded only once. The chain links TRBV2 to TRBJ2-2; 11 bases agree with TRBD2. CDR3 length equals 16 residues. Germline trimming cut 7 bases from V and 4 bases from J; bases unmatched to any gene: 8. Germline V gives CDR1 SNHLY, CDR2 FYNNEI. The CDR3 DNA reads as TGTGCCAGCACCCTAGCGGGGGGCCAGGGCACCGGGGAGCTGTTTTTT. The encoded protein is CASTLAGGQGTGELFF.

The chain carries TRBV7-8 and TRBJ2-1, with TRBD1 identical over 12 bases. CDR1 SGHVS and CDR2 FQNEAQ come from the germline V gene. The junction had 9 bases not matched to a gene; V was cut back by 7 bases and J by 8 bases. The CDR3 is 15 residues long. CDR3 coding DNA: TGTGCCAGCATCCCATGGGGACAGGGGGCCGATGAGCAGTTCTTC. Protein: CASIPWGQGADEQFF.

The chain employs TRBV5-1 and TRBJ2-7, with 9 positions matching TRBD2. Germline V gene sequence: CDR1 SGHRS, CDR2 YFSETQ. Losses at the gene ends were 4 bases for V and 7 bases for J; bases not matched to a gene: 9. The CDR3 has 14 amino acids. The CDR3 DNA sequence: TGCGCCAGCAGCCGCGGGACTAGCTTGGGTGAGCAGTACTTC. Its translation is CASSRGTSLGEQYF.

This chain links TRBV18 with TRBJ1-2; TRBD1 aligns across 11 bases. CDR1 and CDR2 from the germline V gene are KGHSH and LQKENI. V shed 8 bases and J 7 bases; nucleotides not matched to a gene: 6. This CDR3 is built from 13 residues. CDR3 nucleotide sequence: TGTGCCAGCCAACGGACAGGGGGCTTTGGCTACACCTTC. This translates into CASQRTGGFGYTF. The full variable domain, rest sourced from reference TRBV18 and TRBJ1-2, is NAGVMQNPRHLVRRRGQEARLRCSPMKGHSHVYWYRQLPEEGLKFMVYLQKENIIDESGMPKERFSAEFPKEGPSILRIQQVVRGDSAAYFCASQRTGGFGYTFGSGTRLTVV.

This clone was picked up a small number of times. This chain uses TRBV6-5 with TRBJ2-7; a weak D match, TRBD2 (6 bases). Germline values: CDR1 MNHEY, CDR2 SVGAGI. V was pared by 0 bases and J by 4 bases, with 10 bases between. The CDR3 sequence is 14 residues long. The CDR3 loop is CASSYSRGTYEQYF. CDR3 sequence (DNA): TGTGCCAGCAGTTACTCACGCGGGACTTACGAGCAGTACTTC.

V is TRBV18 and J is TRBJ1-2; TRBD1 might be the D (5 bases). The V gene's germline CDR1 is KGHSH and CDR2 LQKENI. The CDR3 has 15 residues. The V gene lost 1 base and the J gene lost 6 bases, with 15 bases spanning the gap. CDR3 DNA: TGTGCCAGCTCACCACAGGAGGGGCGCTCTCATGGCTACACCTTC. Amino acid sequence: CASSPQEGRSHGYTF.

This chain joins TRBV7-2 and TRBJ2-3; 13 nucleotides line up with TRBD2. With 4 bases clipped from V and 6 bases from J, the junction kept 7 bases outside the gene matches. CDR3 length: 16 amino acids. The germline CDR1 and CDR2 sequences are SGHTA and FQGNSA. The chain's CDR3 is CASSYGLAGAADTQYF. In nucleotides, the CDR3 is TGTGCCAGCAGCTACGGACTAGCGGGAGCAGCGGATACGCAGTATTTT.

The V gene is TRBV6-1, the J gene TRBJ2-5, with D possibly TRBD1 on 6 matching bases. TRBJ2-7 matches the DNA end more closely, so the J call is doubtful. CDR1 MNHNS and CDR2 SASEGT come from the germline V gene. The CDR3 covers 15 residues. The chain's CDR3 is CASSELRGASYEQYF. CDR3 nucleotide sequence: TGTGCCAGCAGTGAACTCAGGGGCGCCTCCTACGAGCAGTACTTC.

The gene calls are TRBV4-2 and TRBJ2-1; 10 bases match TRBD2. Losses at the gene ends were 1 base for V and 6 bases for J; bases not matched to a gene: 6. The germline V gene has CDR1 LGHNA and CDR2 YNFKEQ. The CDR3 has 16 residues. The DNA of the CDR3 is TGTGCCAGCAGCCAAGCCCCTAGCGGGGGATCCAATGAGCAGTTCTTC. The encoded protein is CASSQAPSGGSNEQFF.

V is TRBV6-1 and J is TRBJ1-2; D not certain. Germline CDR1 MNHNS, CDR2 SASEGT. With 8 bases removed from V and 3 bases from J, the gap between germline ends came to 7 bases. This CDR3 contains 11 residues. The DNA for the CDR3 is TGTGCCAGCGGTTCGGACTATGGCTACACCTTC. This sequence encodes CASGSDYGYTF.

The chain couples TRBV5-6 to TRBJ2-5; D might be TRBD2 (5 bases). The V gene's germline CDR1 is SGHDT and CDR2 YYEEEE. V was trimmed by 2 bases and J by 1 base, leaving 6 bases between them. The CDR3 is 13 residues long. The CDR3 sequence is CASSFSGQETQYF. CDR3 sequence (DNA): TGTGCCAGCAGCTTCAGCGGCCAAGAGACCCAGTACTTC.

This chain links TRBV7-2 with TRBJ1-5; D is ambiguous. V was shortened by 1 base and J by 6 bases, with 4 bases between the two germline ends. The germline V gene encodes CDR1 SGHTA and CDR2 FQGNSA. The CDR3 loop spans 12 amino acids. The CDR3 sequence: CASSLDFQPQHF. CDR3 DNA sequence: TGTGCCAGCAGCTTAGACTTTCAGCCCCAGCATTTT. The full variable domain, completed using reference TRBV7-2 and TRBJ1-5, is GAGVSQSPSNKVTEKGKDVELRCDPISGHTALYWYRQSLGQGLEFLIYFQGNSAPDKSGLPSDRFSAERTGGSVSTLTIQRTQQEDSAVYLCASSLDFQPQHFGDGTRLSIL.

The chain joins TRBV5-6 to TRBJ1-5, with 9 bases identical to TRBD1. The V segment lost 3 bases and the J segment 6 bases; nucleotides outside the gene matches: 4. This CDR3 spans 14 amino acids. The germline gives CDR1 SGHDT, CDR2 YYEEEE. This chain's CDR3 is CASSYRTGVQPQHF. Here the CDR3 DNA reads TGTGCCAGCAGCTATCGGACAGGGGTTCAGCCCCAGCATTTT. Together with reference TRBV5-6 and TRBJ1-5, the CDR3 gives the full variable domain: DAGVTQSPTHLIKTRGQQVTLRCSPKSGHDTVSWYQQALGQGPQFIFQYYEEEERQRGNFPDRFSGHQFPNYSSELNVNALLLGDSALYLCASSYRTGVQPQHFGDGTRLSIL.

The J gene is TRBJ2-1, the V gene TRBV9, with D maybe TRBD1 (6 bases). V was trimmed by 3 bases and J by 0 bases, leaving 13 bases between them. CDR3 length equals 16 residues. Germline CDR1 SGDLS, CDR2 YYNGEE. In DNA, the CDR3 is TGTGCCAGCAGCGCCTTTGGACAGATCTCCTACAATGAGCAGTTCTTC. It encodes CASSAFGQISYNEQFF.

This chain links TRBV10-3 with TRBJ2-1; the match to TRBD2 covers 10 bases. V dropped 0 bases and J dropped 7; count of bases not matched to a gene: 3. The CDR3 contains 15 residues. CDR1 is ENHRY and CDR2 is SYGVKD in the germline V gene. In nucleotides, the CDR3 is TGTGCCATCAGTGAGTCGGGGACTAGCGTGAATGAGCAGTTCTTC. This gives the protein CAISESGTSVNEQFF.

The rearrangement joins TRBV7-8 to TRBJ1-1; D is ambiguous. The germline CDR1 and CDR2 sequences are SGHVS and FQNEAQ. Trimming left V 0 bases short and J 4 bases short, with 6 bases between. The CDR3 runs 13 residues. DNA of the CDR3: TGTGCCAGCAGCTTAGCCCTTCTCACTGAAGCTTTCTTT. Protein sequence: CASSLALLTEAFF.

The CDR3 loop is CASSFSSGYGYTF. The CDR3 DNA reads TGTGCCAGCAGCTTTTCTTCCGGTTATGGCTACACCTTC. The chain combines TRBV7-8 with TRBJ1-2; D gene ambiguous. Germline CDR1 SGHVS, CDR2 FQNEAQ. The CDR3 consists of 13 residues. Trimming pared 3 bases from V and 5 bases from J, leaving 10 bases between.

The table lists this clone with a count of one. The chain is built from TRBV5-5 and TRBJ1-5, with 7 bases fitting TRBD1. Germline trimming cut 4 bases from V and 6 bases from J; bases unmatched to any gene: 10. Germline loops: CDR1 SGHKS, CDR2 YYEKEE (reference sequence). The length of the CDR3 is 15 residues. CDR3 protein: CASSPVEGARQPQHF. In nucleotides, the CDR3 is TGTGCCAGCAGCCCTGTCGAGGGGGCCCGTCAGCCCCAGCATTTT.

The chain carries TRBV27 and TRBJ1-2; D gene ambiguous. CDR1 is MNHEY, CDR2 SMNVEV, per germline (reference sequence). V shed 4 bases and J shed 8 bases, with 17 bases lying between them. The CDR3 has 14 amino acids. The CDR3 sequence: CASSYMGRLEGYTF. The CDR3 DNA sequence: TGTGCCAGCAGTTATATGGGCCGACTAGAGGGCTACACCTTC.

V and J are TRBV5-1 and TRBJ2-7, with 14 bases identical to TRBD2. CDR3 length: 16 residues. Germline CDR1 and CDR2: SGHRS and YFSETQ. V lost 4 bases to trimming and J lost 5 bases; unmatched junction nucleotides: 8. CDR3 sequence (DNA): TGCGCCAGCAGCCCGGGACTAGCGGGAGTCGGCGACGAGCAGTACTTC. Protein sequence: CASSPGLAGVGDEQYF.

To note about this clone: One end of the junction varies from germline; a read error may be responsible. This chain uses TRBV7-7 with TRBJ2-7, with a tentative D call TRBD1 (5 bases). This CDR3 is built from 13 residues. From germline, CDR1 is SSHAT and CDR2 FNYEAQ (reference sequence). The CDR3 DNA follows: TGTGCTAGCAGCTTAGACCGATCAGGGGAGCAGTACTTC. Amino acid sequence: CASSLDRSGEQYF.

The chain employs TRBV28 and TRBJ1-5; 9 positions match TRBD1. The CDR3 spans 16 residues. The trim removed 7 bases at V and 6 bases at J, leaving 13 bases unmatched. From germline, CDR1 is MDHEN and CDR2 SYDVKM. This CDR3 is CASTSARTGVIQPQHF. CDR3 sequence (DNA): TGTGCCAGCACCTCGGCGCGGACAGGGGTGATTCAGCCCCAGCATTTT. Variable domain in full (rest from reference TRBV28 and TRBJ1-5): DVKVTQSSRYLVKRTGEKVFLECVQDMDHENMFWYRQDPGLGLRLIYFSYDVKMKEKGDIPEGYSVSREKKERFSLILESASTNQTSMYLCASTSARTGVIQPQHFGDGTRLSIL.

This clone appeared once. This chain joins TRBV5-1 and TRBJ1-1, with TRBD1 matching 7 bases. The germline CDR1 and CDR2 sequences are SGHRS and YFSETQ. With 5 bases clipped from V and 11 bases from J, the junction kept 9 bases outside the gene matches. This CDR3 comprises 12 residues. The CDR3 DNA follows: TGCGCCAGCAGTTTTACAGGGGATTGGGCTTTCTTT. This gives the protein CASSFTGDWAFF.